The next 10 T cell receptor beta chains were all read from a single sample in a study of blood T cell repertoires in COVID-19. Profiling relied on immunoSEQ multiplex PCR, and the TCRdb table lists in-frame clones only, not all of them. The sample comprises some 65,000 clones, approximately 95% of which are singletons, and approximately 2.6% rests with the top ten. Specimen: peripheral blood. These receptors were obtained from a man aged 65-85 years with active COVID-19.

This clone appeared a few times. The chain combines TRBV2 with TRBJ1-5; 7 bases line up with TRBD1. The CDR3 runs to 13 residues. Germline CDR1 is SNHLY and CDR2 is FYNNEI. V lost 7 bases, J lost 7 bases, and 7 bases stayed unmatched. The CDR3 DNA sequence: TGTGCCAGCAAATCACAGGGGTTACAGCCCCAGCATTTT. Protein sequence: CASKSQGLQPQHF.

The V and J genes are TRBV3-1 (or the pseudogene TRBV3-2) and TRBJ2-6; D may be TRBD2 (7 bases). The germline V and J ends were trimmed by 1 base and 2 bases, with 9 bases remaining between them. The V gene's germline CDR1 is LGHDT and CDR2 YNNKEL (reference sequence). This CDR3 spans 16 amino acids. DNA of the CDR3: TGTGCCAGCAGCCAAGTGGGGGGGCCTGGGGCCAACGTCCTGACTTTC. Its translation is CASSQVGGPGANVLTF.

This sequence joins TRBV9 and TRBJ2-7; 7 nucleotides match TRBD1. The trim removed 0 bases at V and 6 bases at J, leaving 3 bases unmatched. From germline, CDR1 is SGDLS and CDR2 YYNGEE. This CDR3 has 13 residues. The CDR3 DNA follows: TGTGCCAGCAGCGTAGAGGCAGGGGGCGAGCAGTACTTC. As protein: CASSVEAGGEQYF.

The rearrangement uses TRBV28 and TRBJ1-2, with D possibly TRBD1 on 6 matching bases. The CDR3 contains 15 residues. CDR1 is MDHEN and CDR2 is SYDVKM in the germline V gene. Trimming took off 4 bases at V and 0 bases at J, with 12 bases between the two ends. The CDR3 spells CASSSLQGANYGYTF. Here the CDR3 DNA reads TGTGCCAGCAGTTCTTTACAGGGTGCTAACTATGGCTACACCTTC.

The chain combines TRBV7-2 with TRBJ2-3; TRBD2 matches at 9 bases. V lost 5 bases to trimming and J lost 4 bases; unmatched junction nucleotides: 10. The CDR3 is 16 residues long. Germline values: CDR1 SGHTA, CDR2 FQGNSA. CDR3 DNA: TGTGCCAGCAGCCCGGGGAGGCGGGGGGGCCCAGATACGCAGTATTTT. This sequence encodes CASSPGRRGGPDTQYF.

This clone occurred once. The chain combines TRBV6-2 or TRBV6-3 with TRBJ1-1; D is uncertain. CDR3 length: 13 amino acids. Trimming left V 7 bases short and J 4 bases short, with 13 bases between. Germline V lookup: CDR1 MNHEY, CDR2 SVGEGT. The CDR3 DNA is TGTGCCAGCACCCCTCGGGTGGGCACTGAAGCTTTCTTT. It is translated as CASTPRVGTEAFF.

The chain combines TRBV7-9 with TRBJ1-2; D ambiguous. CDR1 and CDR2 from the germline V gene are SEHNR and FQNEAQ (reference sequence). V was pared by 0 bases and J by 1 base, with 6 bases between. CDR3 length: 14 amino acids. CDR3: CASSLAGDNYGYTF. CDR3 in DNA: TGTGCCAGCAGCTTAGCGGGAGATAACTATGGCTACACCTTC.

This rearrangement joins TRBV11-2 to TRBJ2-5; 7 bases are a match to TRBD1. After removal of 1 base from V and 5 bases from J, the junction contained 7 bases not matched to a gene. In germline, CDR1 is SGHAT, CDR2 FQNNGV. The CDR3 sequence is 15 residues long. CDR3: CASSLGGTAAETQYF. The CDR3 DNA follows: TGTGCCAGCAGCTTAGGGGGGACAGCCGCGGAGACCCAGTACTTC.

The chain links TRBV18 to TRBJ1-4; the D gene is possibly TRBD1 (6 bases). Germline loops: CDR1 KGHSH, CDR2 LQKENI. CDR3 length equals 14 residues. Trimming removed 1 base at V and 3 bases at J, with 6 bases between. CDR3 in DNA: TGTGCCAGCTCACCACAGGGGGCTAATGAAAAACTGTTTTTT. It is translated as CASSPQGANEKLFF.

The chain combines TRBV19 with TRBJ1-2; TRBD1 matches 7 bases. V shed 4 bases, J shed 2 bases, and the junction held 10 bases outside the gene matches. Germline values: CDR1 LNHDA, CDR2 SQIVND (reference sequence). This CDR3 is 16 amino acids long. As DNA, the CDR3 is TGTGCCAGTAGTACCGGGACAGTGAAGCAAAACTATGGCTACACCTTC. It translates to CASSTGTVKQNYGYTF.